This T cell receptor (beta chain) emerged from a study of Graves' ophthalmopathy and Graves' hyperthyroidism. V was pared by 0 bases and J by 0 bases, with 12 bases between. Per the germline V gene, CDR1 is SGHAT and CDR2 is FQNNGV. This CDR3 has 17 amino acids. Amplification from RNA transcripts yielded the TCR beta CDR3 regions. An opening RT-PCR round employed HTBI primers and preceded a second-round multiplex PCR. TCRdb processed the multiplex PCR reads anew with MiXCR; each CDR3 protein has one entry. Of 340,000 or so distinct CDR3 sequences listed, 15% to 20% are singletons. The sample holds many counts of this clonotype.

The TCR comes from an adult man with Graves' ophthalmopathy. The specimen sequenced was peripheral blood. The J gene is TRBJ1-5, the V gene TRBV11-2; D is perhaps TRBD1 (5 bases). The CDR3 DNA reads as TGTGCCAGCAGCTTAGATGTGGGGGGAGTTAGCAATCAGCCCCAGCATTTT. Protein product: CASSLDVGGVSNQPQHF.